This T cell receptor beta chain comes out of a study of OX40 agonist ivuxolimab in advanced cancers. Turning to the overall study: The costimulatory receptor OX40 (CD134) was targeted by ivuxolimab, a fully human IgG2 agonistic monoclonal antibody. The point of sequencing TCRbeta in the periphery was to test whether ivuxolimab changed TCR sequence diversity and drove clonal T-cell expansion. The dose-escalation cohort was 80% to 90% male with a mean age of around 62 years, ranging from about 20 to 85. Of the 52 patients in dose escalation, approximately 20 had hepatocellular carcinoma, about 15 had melanoma, 9 had renal cell carcinoma and 9 had head and neck cancer. Prior anti-PD-1, anti-PD-L1 or anti-CTLA-4 therapy was permitted, and checkpoint inhibitors had been received by 40% to 50% of dose-escalation patients. Intravenous ivuxolimab was administered to patients every 2 weeks at six dose levels: 0.01, 0.1, 0.3, 1.5, 3 and 10 mg/kg. The paper reports the monotherapy dose-escalation portion (N of about 54 patients) of the phase I ivuxolimab trial. Partial responses occurred in three dose-escalation patients, of whom one had hepatocellular carcinoma and two had cutaneous melanoma. Broad study findings and their caveats: Low levels of normalized T-cell clonal expansion were also seen in some patients who did not respond. At doses from 0.1 to 3.0 mg/kg, clonal expansion was seen in both CD4+ and CD8+ blood T cells between baseline and week 6. Partial responders in the 0.1-3.0 mg/kg groups had among the lowest normalized peripheral clonal expansion, especially among CD8+ T cells. Antigen specificity was not determined for the clonally expanded peripheral T cells. After ivuxolimab, expanded clones were on average more numerous among CD8+ T cells than among CD4+ T cells.

Comment on this clone: The antigen it recognizes is unknown. Base qualities are not at hand, and no much larger clone is one base apart.

The trial excluded patients who had a history of autoimmune disease or were on systemic immunosuppression. Peripheral blood for TCR sequencing was collected from all dose cohorts at baseline, on cycle 4 day 1, and on cycle 7 day 1. Samples came from an open-label, multicenter, first-in-human phase I dose-escalation trial of ivuxolimab. Adults with locally advanced or metastatic melanoma, renal cell carcinoma, hepatocellular carcinoma or head and neck squamous cell carcinoma were enrolled in the trial. Before TCR sequencing, CD4+ and CD8+ T cells were separately sorted from peripheral blood. Genomic DNA was extracted from sorted cells for sequencing of the TCRbeta CDR3 region. TCRbeta CDR3 regions were sequenced using the immunoSEQ Assay. The table comes from immuneACCESS by way of TCRdb, which keeps in-frame sequences with V and J called. Part of the clones is missing from these tables; in studies checked, under half for an unresolved V gene and the rest for unknown reasons. Across this sample there are roughly 62,000 clones, with 80% to 90% seen only once. The ten largest make up about 0.95% of the sample.

From the cysteine through the phenylalanine, the CDR3 covers 14 amino acids. Here the CDR3 DNA is all that survives: 42 bases in frame from base 1. V drops 0 bases and J drops 6 bases, leaving 12 bases in between. CDR1 and CDR2 are read off the germline V gene as SGHDN and FVKESK. The sample consisted of CD4+ or CD8+ T cells sorted from blood, taken in a trial of the OX40 agonist ivuxolimab. This receptor was obtained from an adult with an advanced solid tumor such as melanoma, head and neck, liver or kidney cancer. In this chain, TRBV14 is recombined with TRBJ2-7; too little of a D gene remains to name it. The bases read TGTGCCAGCAGCCAAGAGACGGCCGTATCCGAGCAGTACTTC. Its product reads: CASSQETAVSEQYF.